This T cell receptor (beta chain) was captured in a study of brain metastases from non-small cell lung cancer. The repertoire was sequenced with immunoSEQ multiplex PCR; TCRdb's copy has only in-frame clones and lacks some. The sample lists some 4,000 clones, about 80% occurring once. This clone was detected once. The CDR3 is 14 amino acids. Between the trimmed V and J ends, which lost 1 base and 5 bases, there was a span of 11 bases. CDR1 and CDR2 from the germline V gene are SGHTA and FQGNSA. The rearrangement uses TRBV7-2 and TRBJ1-1, with D perhaps matching TRBD1 (5 bases). The clonotype comes from a donor older than 35 with non-small cell lung cancer. Sequencing was done on a sample of primary lung tumor tissue. The DNA for the CDR3 is TGTGCCAGCAGCTTAGTAGGCCAGGGAACTGAAGCTTTCTTT. As protein: CASSLVGQGTEAFF.